What follows describes a single T cell receptor beta chain. Assay used: immunoSEQ multiplex PCR; TCRdb lists only in-frame clones, some missing. The sample lists 250,000 to 300,000 clones, 88% occurring once. This specimen comes from a study of blood T cell repertoires in COVID-19. This CDR3 is 15 amino acids long. The chain employs TRBV21-1 and TRBJ1-5; the table's D call, TRBD1, has no DNA check behind it. TRBV21-1 is flagged as a pseudogene. The sequence was collected from a woman in her seventies with COVID-19, enrolled during active disease. Sequenced: peripheral blood. Here the CDR3 reads CASSKAGTGIQPQHF. CDR3 bases: TGTGCCAGCAGCAAAGCAGGGACAGGGATTCAGCCCCAGCATTTT.